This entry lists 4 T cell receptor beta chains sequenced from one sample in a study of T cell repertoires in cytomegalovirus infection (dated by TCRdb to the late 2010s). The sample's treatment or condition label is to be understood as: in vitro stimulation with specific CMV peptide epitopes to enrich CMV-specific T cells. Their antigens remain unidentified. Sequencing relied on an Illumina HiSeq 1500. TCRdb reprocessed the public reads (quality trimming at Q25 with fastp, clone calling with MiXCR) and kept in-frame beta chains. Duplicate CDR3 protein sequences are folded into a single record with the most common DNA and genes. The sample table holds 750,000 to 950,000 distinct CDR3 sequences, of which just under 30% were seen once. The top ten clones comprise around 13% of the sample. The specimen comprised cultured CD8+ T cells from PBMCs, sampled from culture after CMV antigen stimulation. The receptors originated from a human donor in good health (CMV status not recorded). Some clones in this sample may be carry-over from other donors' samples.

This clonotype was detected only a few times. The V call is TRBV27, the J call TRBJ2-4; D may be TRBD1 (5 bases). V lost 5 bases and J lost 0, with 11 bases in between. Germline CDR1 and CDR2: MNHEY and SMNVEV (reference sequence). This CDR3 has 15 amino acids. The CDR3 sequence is CASSKGLGAKNIQYF. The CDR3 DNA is TGTGCCAGCAGTAAGGGGCTCGGAGCCAAAAACATTCAGTACTTC.

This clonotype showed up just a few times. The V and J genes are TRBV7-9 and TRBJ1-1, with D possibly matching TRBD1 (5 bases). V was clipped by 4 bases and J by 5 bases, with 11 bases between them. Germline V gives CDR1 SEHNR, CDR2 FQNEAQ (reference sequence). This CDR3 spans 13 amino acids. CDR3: CASSSRDGTEAFF. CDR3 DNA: TGTGCCAGCAGCTCCAGGGACGGGACTGAAGCTTTCTTT.

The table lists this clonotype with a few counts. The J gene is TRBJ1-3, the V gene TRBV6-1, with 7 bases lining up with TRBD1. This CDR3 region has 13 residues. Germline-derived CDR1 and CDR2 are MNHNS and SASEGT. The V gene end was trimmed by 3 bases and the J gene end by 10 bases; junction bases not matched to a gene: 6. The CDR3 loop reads CASSDHRGPTIYF. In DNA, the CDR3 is TGTGCCAGCAGTGACCACAGGGGCCCGACCATATATTTT.

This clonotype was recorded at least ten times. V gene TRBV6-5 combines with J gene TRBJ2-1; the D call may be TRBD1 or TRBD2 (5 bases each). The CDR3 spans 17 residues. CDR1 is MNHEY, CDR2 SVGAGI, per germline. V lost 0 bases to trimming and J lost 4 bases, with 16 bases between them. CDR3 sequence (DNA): TGTGCCAGCAGTTACTCGTCGAGCTGGGGGTTATACAATGAGCAGTTCTTC. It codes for CASSYSSSWGLYNEQFF.